This T cell receptor (beta chain) is from a study of cytomegalovirus exposure and HLA in healthy donors. As regards this clone: What it recognizes is unknown.

60 Vbeta and 13 Jbeta primers were used in PCR. Sequencing was performed with immunoSEQ multiplex PCR; in TCRdb, only in-frame clones are kept and a portion is missing. The sample contains over 100,000 clones, 65% to 90% of which appear only once. Study results and caveats: An analysis that was carried out later associated 16,951 TCR beta sequences with HLA alleles at 0.05 false discovery rate. In an earlier analysis, in under 700 donors, most V segments appeared productive either ~90% or ~30% of the time.

The sample was PBMCs. The origin of this receptor is a woman under 30 in good health and CMV-seropositive.

CDR3 loop: CASSQLAGLSYEQYF. As DNA, the CDR3 is TGCGCCAGCAGCCAACTGGCGGGACTCTCCTACGAGCAGTACTTC. The J gene is TRBJ2-7, the V gene TRBV4-1, with D tentatively TRBD2 (6 bases). The ends were cut back, 2 bases at V and 0 bases at J, with 11 bases in the middle. The V gene's germline CDR1 is MGHRA and CDR2 YSYEKL. CDR3 size: 15 residues.